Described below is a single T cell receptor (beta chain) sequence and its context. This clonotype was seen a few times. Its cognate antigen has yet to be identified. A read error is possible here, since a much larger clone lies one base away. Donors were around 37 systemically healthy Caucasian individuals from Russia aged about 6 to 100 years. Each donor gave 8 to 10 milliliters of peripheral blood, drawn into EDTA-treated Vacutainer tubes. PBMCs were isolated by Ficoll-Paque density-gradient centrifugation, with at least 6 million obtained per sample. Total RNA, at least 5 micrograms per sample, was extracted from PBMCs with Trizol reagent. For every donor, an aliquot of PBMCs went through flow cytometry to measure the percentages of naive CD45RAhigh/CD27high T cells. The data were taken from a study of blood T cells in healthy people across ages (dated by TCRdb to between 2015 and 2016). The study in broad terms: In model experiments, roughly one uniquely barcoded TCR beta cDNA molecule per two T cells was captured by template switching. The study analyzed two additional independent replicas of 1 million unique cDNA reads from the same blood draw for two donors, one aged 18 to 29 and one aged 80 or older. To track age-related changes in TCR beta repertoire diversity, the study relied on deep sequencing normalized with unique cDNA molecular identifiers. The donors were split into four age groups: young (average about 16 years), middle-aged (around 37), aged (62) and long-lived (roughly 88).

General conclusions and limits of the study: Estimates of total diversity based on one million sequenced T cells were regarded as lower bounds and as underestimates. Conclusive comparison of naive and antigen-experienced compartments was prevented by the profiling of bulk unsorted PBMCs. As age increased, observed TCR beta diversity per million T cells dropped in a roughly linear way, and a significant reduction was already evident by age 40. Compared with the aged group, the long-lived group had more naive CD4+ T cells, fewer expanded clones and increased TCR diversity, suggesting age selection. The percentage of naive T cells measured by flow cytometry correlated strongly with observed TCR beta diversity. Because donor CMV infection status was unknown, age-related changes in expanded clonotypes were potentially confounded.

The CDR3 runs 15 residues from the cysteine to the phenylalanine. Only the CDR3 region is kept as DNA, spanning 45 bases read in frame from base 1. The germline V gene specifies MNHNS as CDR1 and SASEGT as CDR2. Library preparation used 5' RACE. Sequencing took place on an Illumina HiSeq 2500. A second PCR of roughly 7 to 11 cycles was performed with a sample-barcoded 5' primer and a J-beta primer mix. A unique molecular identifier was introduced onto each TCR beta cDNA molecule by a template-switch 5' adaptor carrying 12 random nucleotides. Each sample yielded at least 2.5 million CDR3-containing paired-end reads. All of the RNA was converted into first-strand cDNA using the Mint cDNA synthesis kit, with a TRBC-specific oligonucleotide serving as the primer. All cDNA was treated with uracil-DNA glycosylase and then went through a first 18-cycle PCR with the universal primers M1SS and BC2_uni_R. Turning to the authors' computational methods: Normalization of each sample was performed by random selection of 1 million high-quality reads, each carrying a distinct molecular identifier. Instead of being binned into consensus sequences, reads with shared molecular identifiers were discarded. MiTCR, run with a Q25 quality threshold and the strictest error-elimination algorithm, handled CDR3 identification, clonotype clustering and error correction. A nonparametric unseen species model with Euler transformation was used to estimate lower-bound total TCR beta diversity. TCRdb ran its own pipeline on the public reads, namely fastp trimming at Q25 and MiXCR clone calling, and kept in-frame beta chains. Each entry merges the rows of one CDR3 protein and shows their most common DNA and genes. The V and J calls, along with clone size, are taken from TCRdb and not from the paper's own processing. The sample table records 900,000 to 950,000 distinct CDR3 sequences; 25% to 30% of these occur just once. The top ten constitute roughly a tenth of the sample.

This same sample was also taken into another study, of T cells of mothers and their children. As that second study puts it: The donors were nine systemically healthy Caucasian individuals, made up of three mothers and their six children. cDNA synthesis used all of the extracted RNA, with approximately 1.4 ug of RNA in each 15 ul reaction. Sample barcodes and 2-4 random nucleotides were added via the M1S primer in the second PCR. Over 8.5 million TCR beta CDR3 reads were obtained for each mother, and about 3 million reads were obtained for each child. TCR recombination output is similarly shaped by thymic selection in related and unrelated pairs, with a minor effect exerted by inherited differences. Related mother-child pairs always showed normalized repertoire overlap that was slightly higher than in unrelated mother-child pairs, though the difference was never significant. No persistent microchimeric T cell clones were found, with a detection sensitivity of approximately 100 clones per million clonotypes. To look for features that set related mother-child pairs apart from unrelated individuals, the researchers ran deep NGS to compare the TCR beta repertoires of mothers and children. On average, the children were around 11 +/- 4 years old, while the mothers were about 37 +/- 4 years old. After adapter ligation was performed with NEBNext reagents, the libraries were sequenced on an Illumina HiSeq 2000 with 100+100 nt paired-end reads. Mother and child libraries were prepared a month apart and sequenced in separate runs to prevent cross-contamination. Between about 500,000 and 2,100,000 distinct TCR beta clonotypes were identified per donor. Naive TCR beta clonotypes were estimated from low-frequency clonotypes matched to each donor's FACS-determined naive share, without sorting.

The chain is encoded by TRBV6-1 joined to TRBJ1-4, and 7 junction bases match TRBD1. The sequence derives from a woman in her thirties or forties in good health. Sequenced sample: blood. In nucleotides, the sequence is TGTGCCAGCAGTGAAACAGGGGCAGTTAATGAAAAACGGTTTTTT. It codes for CASSETGAVNEKRFF.